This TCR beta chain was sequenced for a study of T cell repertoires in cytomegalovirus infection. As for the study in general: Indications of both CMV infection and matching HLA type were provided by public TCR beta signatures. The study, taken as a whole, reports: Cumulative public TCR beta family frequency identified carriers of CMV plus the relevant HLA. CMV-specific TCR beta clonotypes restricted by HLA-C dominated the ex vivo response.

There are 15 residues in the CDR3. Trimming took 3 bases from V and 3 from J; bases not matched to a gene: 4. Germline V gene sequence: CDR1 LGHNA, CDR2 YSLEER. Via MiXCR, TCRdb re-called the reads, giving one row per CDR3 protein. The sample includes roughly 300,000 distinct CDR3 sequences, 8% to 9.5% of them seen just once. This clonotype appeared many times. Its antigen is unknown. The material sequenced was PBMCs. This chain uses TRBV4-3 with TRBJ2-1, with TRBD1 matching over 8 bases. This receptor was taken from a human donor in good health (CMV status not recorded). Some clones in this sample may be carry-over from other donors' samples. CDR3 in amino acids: CASSQTGTGYNEQFF. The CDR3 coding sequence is TGCGCCAGCAGCCAGACCGGGACAGGCTACAATGAGCAGTTCTTC.